The clone carrying this TCR beta chain was detected ten times or more. Germline CDR1 reads LNHDA; CDR2 reads SQIVND (reference sequence). Trimming removed 9 bases at V and 6 bases at J, with 6 bases between. CDR3 length: 11 amino acids. This specimen comes from a study of molecular identifiers for immune sequencing clone quantification. Looking at the study overall: Replicate experiments divided RNA from roughly 20,000 or 100,000 naive CD8 cells into five parts and sequenced four.

TCRdb passed the PCR reads through MiXCR, listing each CDR3 protein once. The repertoire includes about 86,000 distinct CDR3 sequences, 25% of them detected once, and 0.6% to 0.95% sits in the top ten. This TCR derives from a human donor in good health. Some libraries in this study had Jurkat cell RNA spiked in. The chain has TRBV19 and TRBJ2-6; no firm D call. The sample consisted of naive CD8+ T cells from blood, with Jurkat cell RNA spiked in. Subset meaning: FACS-sorted CD8+CD4-CCR7+CD45RA+ naive T cells. The CDR3: CASLEANVLTF. The CDR3, as DNA: TGTGCCAGCTTGGAGGCCAACGTCCTGACTTTC. Full variable domain (outside the CDR3, taken from reference TRBV19 and TRBJ2-6): DGGITQSPKYLFRKEGQNVTLSCEQNLNHDAMYWYRQDPGQGLRLIYYSQIVNDFQKGDIAEGYSVSREKKESFPLTVTSAQKNPTAFYLCASLEANVLTFGAGSRLTVL.